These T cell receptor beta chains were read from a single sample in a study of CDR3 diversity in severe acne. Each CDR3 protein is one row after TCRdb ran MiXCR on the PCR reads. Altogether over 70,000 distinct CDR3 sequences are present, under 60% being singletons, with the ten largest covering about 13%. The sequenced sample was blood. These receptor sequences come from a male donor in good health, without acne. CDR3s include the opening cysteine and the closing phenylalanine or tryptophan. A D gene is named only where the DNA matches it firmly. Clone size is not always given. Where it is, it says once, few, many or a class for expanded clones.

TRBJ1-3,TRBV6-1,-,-,CASTVFSKRGTHSGNTIYF,TGTGCCAGCACTGTGTTTTCGAAGAGGGGCACCCACTCTGGAAACACCATATATTTT
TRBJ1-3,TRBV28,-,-,CASGGLGNTIYF,TGTGCCAGCGGGGGGCTCGGAAACACCATATATTTT
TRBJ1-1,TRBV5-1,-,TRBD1,CASSFGQGHFEAFF,TGCGCCAGCAGCTTCGGACAGGGGCACTTTGAAGCTTTCTTT
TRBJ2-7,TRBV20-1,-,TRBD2,CSARITSGGAYEQYF,TGCAGTGCTAGAATTACTAGCGGGGGGGCCTACGAGCAGTACTTC
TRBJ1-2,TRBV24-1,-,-,CATSDRTENHGYTF,TGTGCCACCAGTGATCGGACAGAGAACCATGGCTACACCTTC
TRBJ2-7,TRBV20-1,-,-,CSARSAREQYF,TGCAGTGCTAGATCCGCGCGCGAGCAGTACTTC
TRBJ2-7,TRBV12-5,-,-,CASGLGGLSYEQYF,TGTGCTAGTGGCCTGGGCGGACTCTCCTACGAGCAGTACTTC
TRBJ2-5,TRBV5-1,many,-,CASSLVGRETQYF,TGCGCCAGCAGCTTGGTGGGTCGGGAGACCCAGTACTTC
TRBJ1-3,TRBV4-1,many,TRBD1,CASSHRAGTGVGNTIYF,TGCGCCAGCAGCCACCGGGCCGGGACAGGGGTTGGAAACACCATATATTTT
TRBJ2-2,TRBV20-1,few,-,CSARGLSDTGELFF,TGCAGTGCTAGAGGGCTTAGCGACACCGGGGAGCTGTTTTTT
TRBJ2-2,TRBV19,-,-,CASSMGEGTGELFF,TGTGCCAGTAGTATGGGGGAAGGAACCGGGGAGCTGTTTTTT
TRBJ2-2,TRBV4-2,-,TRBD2,CASSQELAGGPATGELFF,TGTGCCAGCAGCCAAGAACTAGCGGGAGGGCCGGCTACCGGGGAGCTGTTTTTT
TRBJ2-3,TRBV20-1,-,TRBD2,CSAMTSGVGTDTQYF,TGCAGTGCTATGACTAGCGGGGTTGGCACAGATACGCAGTATTTT
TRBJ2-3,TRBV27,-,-,CASSYSVGVHTDTQYF,TGTGCCAGCAGTTACTCAGTGGGGGTCCACACAGATACGCAGTATTTT
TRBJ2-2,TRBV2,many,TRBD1,CASSDGQGGGELFF,TGTGCCAGCAGTGACGGACAGGGGGGTGGGGAGCTGTTTTTT
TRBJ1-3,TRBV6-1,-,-,CASSDGGYSPLHFGNTIYF,-
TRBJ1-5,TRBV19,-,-,CASSMKGKFGNQPQHF,TGTGCCAGTAGTATGAAGGGGAAGTTCGGCAATCAGCCCCAGCATTTT
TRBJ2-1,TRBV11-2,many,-,CASMASSYNEQFF,TGTGCCAGCATGGCAAGCTCCTACAATGAGCAGTTCTTC
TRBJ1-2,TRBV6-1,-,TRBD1,CASSEGGQGYGYTF,TGTGCCAGCAGTGAAGGGGGACAGGGCTATGGCTACACCTTC
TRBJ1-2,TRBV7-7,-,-,CASSLEAGTYGYTF,TGTGCTAGCAGCTTAGAGGCCGGGACCTATGGCTACACCTTC
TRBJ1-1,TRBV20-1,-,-,CSARGVGATNTEAFF,TGCAGTGCTAGAGGGGTTGGGGCTACGAACACTGAAGCTTTCTTT
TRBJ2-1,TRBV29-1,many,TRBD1,CSVSGTGYGEQFF,TGCAGCGTCTCCGGGACAGGGTACGGTGAGCAGTTCTTC
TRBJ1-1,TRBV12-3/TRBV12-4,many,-,CASTLNWVNTEAFF,TGTGCCAGCACCCTGAACTGGGTGAACACTGAAGCTTTCTTT
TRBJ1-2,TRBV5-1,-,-,CASRSSTNYGYTF,TGCGCCAGCAGATCGTCTACTAACTATGGCTACACCTTC
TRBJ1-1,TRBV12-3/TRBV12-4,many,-,CASSIELTEAFF,TGTGCCAGCAGCATAGAACTAACTGAAGCTTTCTTT
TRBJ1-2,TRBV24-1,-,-,CATSDSGRLLGYTF,TGTGCCACCAGTGATTCTGGGCGGTTATTGGGCTACACCTTC
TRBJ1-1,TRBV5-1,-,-,CASSLGGRLSEAFF,TGCGCCAGCAGCTTGGGTGGCAGGTTATCTGAAGCTTTCTTT
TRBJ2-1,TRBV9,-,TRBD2,CASSVGLADYYNEQFF,TGTGCCAGCAGCGTAGGACTAGCGGACTACTACAATGAGCAGTTCTTC
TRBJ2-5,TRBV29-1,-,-,CSVDRGRVEAQYF,TGCAGCGTTGATCGAGGGCGGGTGGAAGCCCAGTACTTC
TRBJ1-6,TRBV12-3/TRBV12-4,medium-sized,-,CASRGTFLHF,TGTGCCAGCAGAGGGACTTTCCTCCACTTT
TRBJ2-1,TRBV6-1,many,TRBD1,CASSEGHRGAFDEQFF,TGTGCCAGCAGTGAAGGGCACAGGGGGGCATTCGATGAGCAGTTCTTC
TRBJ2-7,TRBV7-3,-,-,CASSPLNFGEQYF,TGTGCCAGCAGCCCCCTCAATTTTGGGGAGCAGTACTTC
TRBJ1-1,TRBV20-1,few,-,CSASGSSTEAFF,TGCAGTGCTTCAGGGTCGTCCACTGAAGCTTTCTTT
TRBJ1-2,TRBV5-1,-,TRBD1,CASGQGLDYGYAF,TGCGCCAGCGGACAGGGTCTGGACTATGGCTACGCCTTC
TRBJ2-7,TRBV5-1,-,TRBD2,CASGLAGAYEQYF,TGCGCCAGTGGACTAGCGGGAGCCTACGAGCAGTACTTC
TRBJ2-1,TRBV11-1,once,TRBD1,CASSPPGTDEQFF,TGTGCCAGCAGCCCTCCGGGGACAGATGAGCAGTTCTTC
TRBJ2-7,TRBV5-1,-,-,CASSFGTSSSSYEQYF,TGCGCCAGCAGCTTCGGGACCAGCTCTAGCTCCTACGAGCAGTACTTC
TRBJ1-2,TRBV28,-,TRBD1,CASSLLNPRGHYGYTF,TGTGCCAGCAGTTTACTAAACCCCAGGGGGCACTATGGCTACACCTTC
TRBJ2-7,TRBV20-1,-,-,CGTGGQQRLNYEQYF,TGCGGTACTGGAGGCCAGCAAAGACTTAACTACGAGCAGTACTTC
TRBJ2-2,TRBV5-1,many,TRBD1,CASSIQGATQAGELFF,TGCGCCAGCAGTATACAGGGGGCAACTCAGGCCGGGGAGCTGTTTTTT
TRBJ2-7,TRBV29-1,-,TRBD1,CSASRGTGGSEQYF,TGCAGCGCCAGCAGGGGGACAGGGGGCAGCGAGCAGTACTTC
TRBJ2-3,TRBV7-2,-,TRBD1,CASSPRDRGTADTQYF,TGTGCCAGCAGCCCCCGGGACAGGGGGACAGCAGATACGCAGTATTTT
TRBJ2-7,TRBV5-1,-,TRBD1,CASSYAGGLISYEQYF,TGCGCCAGCAGCTACGCAGGGGGCCTCATCTCCTACGAGCAGTACTTC
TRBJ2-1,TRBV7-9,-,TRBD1,CASLRDRYKRNEQFF,TGTGCCAGTCTTAGGGACAGGTACAAACGCAATGAGCAGTTCTTC
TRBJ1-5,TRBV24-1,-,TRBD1,CATSDSRQGGSNQPQHF,TGTGCCACCAGTGACTCCCGACAGGGCGGGAGCAATCAGCCCCAGCATTTT
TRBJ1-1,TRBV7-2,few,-,CASSSMRGGEAFF,TGTGCCAGCAGCTCGATGCGAGGGGGTGAAGCTTTCTTT